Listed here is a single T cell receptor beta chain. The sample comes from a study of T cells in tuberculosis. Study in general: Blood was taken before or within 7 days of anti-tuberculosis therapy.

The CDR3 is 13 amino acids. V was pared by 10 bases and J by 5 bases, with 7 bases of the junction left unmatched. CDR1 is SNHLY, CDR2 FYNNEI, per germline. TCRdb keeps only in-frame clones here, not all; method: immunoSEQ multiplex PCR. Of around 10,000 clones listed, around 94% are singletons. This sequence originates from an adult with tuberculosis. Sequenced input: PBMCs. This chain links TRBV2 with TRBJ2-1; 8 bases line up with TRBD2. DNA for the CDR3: TGTGCCACCCCGGGAGGGCGTAACAATGAGCAGTTCTTC. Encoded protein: CATPGGRNNEQFF.